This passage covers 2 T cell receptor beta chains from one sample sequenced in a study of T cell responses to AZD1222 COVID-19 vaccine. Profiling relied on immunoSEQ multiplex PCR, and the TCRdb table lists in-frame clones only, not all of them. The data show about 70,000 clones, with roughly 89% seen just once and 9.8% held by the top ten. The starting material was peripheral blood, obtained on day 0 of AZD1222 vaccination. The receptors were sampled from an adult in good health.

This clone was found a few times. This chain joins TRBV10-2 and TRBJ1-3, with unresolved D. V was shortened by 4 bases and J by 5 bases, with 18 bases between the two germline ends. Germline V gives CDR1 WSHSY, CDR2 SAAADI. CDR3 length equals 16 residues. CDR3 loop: CASSGRNLLKRNTIYF. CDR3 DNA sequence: TGCGCCAGCAGTGGCCGCAACCTACTAAAAAGAAACACCATATATTTT.

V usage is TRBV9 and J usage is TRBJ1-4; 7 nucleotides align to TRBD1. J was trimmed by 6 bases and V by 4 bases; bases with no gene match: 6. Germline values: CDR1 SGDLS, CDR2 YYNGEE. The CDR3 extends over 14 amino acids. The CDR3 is CASSLTGSDEKLFF. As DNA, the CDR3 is TGTGCCAGCAGCTTGACAGGGAGTGATGAAAAACTGTTTTTT.